The sample holds many counts of the clone carrying this T cell receptor beta chain. The sample originates from a study of metastatic and nonmetastatic thyroid tumors. Trimming shortened V by 6 bases and J by 0 bases, and 20 bases separated the two germline ends. The V gene's germline CDR1 is SGHAT and CDR2 FQDESV (reference sequence). CDR3 length: 17 residues. Through MiXCR, TCRdb re-clonotyped the PCR reads. The sample lists 75,000 to 100,000 clones, more than 9.5% occurring once. Patients were all untreated before their thyroid surgery. The receptor was isolated from a female donor with papillary thyroid cancer or a benign thyroid nodule (not recorded which). Some clones in this sample may be carry-over from other donors' samples. Sequenced input: blood. This chain uses TRBV11-1 with TRBJ1-2; the D is unclear. As DNA, the CDR3 is TGTGCCAGCAGACTGGCTATGGGCAGACTAACTAACTATGGCTACACCTTC. It translates to CASRLAMGRLTNYGYTF.